This T cell receptor (beta chain) was documented in a study of blood T cell repertoires in COVID-19. Overall study context: Some COVID-19 samples were acute and others convalescent; all came from the United States, Italy and Spain.

Measured with immunoSEQ multiplex PCR; TCRdb has only the in-frame clones, and not every one. The data show about 200,000 clones, with 85% to 90% seen just once and around 1.5% held by the top ten. The sample comprised peripheral blood. The sequence was obtained from a man aged 18 to 35 with active or convalescent COVID-19.

CDR3 nucleotide sequence: TGTGCCAGCAGCGTAGGGCGGGGGGGCCCTAAAAAAGAGACCCAGTACTTC. Translating it yields CASSVGRGGPKKETQYF. The V gene is TRBV9, the J gene TRBJ2-5; 9 bases are shared with TRBD2. The CDR3 covers 17 residues. Per germline, CDR1 SGDLS and CDR2 YYNGEE. The trim removed 0 bases at V and 3 bases at J, leaving 9 bases unmatched.